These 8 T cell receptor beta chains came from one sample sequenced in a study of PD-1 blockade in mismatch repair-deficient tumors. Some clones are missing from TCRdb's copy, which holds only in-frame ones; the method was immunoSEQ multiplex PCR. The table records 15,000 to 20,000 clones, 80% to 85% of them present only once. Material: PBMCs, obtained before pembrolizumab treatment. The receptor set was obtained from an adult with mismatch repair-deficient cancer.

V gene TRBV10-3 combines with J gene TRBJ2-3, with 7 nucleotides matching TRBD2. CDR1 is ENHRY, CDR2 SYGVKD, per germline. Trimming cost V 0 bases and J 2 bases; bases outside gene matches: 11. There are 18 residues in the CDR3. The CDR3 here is CAISESVLGGSHTDTQYF. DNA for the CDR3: TGTGCCATCAGTGAGTCGGTACTAGGCGGGAGCCACACAGATACGCAGTATTTT.

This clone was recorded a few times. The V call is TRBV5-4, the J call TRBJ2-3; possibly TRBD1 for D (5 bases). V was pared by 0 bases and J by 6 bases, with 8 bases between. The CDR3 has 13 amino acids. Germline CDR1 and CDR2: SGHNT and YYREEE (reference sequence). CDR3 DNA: TGTGCCAGCAGCTTGGGGGGCGTGGATACGCAGTATTTT. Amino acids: CASSLGGVDTQYF.

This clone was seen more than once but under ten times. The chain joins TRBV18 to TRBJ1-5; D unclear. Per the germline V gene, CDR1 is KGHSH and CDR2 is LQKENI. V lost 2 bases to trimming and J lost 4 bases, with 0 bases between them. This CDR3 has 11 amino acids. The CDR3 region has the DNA TGTGCCAGCTCACCAAATCAGCCCCAGCATTTT. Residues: CASSPNQPQHF.

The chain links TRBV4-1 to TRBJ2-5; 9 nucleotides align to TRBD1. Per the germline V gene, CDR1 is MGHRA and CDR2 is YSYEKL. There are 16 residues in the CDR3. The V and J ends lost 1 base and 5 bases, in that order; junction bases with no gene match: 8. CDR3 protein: CASSQGLGQGRETQYF. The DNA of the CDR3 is TGCGCCAGCAGCCAAGGGTTGGGACAGGGTAGGGAGACCCAGTACTTC.

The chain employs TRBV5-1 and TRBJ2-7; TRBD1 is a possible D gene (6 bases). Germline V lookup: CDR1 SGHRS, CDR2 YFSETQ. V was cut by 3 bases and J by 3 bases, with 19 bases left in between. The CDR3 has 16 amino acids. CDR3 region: CASSWPRVGGNYEQYF. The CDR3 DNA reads TGCGCCAGCAGCTGGCCGAGGGTAGGGGGTAACTACGAGCAGTACTTC.

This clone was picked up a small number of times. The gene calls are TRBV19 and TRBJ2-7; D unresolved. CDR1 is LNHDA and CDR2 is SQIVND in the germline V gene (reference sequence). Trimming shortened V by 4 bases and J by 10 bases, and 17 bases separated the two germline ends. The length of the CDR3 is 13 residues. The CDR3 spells CASSTLSPGSQYF. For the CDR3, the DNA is TGTGCCAGTAGTACCCTCTCGCCGGGTTCACAGTACTTC.

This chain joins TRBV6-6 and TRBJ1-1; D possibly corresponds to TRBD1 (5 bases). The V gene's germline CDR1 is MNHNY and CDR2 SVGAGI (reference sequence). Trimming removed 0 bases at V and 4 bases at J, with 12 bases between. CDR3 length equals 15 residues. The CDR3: CASSYSAGARTEAFF. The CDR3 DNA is TGTGCCAGCAGTTACTCGGCCGGGGCGCGCACTGAAGCTTTCTTT.

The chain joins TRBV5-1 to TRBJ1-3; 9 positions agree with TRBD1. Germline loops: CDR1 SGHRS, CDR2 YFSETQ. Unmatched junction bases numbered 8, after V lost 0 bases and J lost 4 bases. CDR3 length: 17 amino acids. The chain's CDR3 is CASSLVRDRVRGNTIYF. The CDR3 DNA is TGCGCCAGCAGCTTGGTTAGGGACAGGGTTAGAGGAAACACCATATATTTT.